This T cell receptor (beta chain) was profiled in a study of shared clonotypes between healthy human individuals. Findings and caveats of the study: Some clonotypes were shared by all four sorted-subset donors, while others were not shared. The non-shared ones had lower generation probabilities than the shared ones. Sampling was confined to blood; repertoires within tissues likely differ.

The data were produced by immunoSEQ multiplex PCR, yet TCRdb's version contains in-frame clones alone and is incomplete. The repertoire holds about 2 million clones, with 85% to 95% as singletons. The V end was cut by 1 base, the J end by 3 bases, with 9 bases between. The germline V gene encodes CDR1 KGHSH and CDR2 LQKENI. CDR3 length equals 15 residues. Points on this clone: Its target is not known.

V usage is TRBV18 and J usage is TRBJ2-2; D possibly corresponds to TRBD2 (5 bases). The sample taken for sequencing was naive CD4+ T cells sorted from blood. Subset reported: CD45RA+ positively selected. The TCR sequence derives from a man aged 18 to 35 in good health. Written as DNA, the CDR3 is TGTGCCAGCTCACCACAGGGAGTGGACACCGGGGAGCTGTTTTTT. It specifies CASSPQGVDTGELFF.